This T cell receptor beta chain is drawn from a study of graft-versus-host responses after intestinal transplantation. The V gene's germline CDR1 is SGHAT and CDR2 FQNNGV. This CDR3 has 15 residues. Losses at the gene ends were 5 bases for V and 4 bases for J; bases not matched to a gene: 9. As regards this clone: Its antigen remains unknown.

Clones were sequenced by immunoSEQ multiplex PCR, and TCRdb holds only the in-frame ones, with some missing. The table records roughly 27,000 clones, less than 90% of them present only once. Study-level findings and limits: The recipient marrow held GvH clones, and some of them showed up first in ileum or blood. An association linked early post-transplant HvG declines with peak circulating GvH clone levels. The presence of high graft-versus-host to host-versus-graft clonal ratios in allografts characterized patients with graft-donor T cell macrochimerism.

The sequenced sample was PBMCs, obtained approximately four weeks after intestinal transplant. This clonotype originated in a human patient who received an intestinal transplant, so some T cells may come from the graft donor. This chain joins TRBV11-2 and TRBJ2-5, with 8 bases aligning to TRBD2. CDR3 DNA sequence: TGTGCCAGCAGCGTCCAGCGGGGGTGGGGAGAGACCCAGTACTTC. It codes for CASSVQRGWGETQYF.